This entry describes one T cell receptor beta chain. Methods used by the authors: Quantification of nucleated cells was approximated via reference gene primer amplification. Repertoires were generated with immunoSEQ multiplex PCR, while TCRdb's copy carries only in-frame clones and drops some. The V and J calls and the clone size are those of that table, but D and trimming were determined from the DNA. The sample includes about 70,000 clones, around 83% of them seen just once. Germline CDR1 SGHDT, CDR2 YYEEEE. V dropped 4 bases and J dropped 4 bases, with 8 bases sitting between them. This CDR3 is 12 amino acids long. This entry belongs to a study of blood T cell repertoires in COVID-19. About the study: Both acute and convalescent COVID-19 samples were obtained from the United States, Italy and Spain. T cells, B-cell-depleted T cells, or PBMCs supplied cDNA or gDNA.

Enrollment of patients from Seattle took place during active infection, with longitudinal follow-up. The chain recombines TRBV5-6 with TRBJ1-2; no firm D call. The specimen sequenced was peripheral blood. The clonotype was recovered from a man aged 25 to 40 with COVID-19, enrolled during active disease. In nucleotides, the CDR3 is TGTGCCAGCAGCCCCGGGATCTATGGCTACACCTTC. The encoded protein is CASSPGIYGYTF. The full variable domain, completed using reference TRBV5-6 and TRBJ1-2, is DAGVTQSPTHLIKTRGQQVTLRCSPKSGHDTVSWYQQALGQGPQFIFQYYEEEERQRGNFPDRFSGHQFPNYSSELNVNALLLGDSALYLCASSPGIYGYTFGSGTRLTVV.